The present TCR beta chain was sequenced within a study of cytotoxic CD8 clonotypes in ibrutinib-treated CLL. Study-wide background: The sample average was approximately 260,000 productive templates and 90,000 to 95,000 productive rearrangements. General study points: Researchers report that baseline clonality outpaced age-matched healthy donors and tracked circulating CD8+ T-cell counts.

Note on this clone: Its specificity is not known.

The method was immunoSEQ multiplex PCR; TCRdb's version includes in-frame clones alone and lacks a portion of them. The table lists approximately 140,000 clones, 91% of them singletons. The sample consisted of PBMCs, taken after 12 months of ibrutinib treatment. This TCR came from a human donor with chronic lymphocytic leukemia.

CDR3 coding DNA: TGTGCCACCCGGGGGTTCACAGATACGCAGTATTTT. Protein product: CATRGFTDTQYF. The chain has TRBV15 and TRBJ2-3; D is possibly TRBD2 (6 bases). The CDR3 has 12 residues. The germline CDR1 and CDR2 sequences are LNHNV and YYDKDF (reference sequence). Trimming stripped 8 bases from V and 2 bases from J, with 8 bases between.